The 2 T cell receptor beta chains presented below share a single source sample, sequenced in a study of T cell repertoires in cytomegalovirus infection. TCRdb analysed the reads with MiXCR anew, one entry per CDR3 protein. The sample contains 200,000 to 300,000 distinct CDR3 sequences, more than 9% of which appear only once. Specimen: PBMCs. Receptor source: a human donor in good health (CMV status not recorded). Some clones in this sample may be carry-over from other donors' samples.

This clonotype was seen a few times. In DNA form, the CDR3 reads TGTGCCAGCGGCACCGGCGGGTCCCCAGGTCAGCCCCAGCATTTT. Translated: CASGTGGSPGQPQHF. This chain joins TRBV11-2 and TRBJ1-5; D not resolved. The CDR3 runs 15 residues. The V gene lost 8 bases and the J gene lost 6 bases, with 20 bases spanning the gap. From germline, CDR1 is SGHAT and CDR2 FQNNGV.

This clonotype has at least ten counts. This sequence joins TRBV7-2 and TRBJ2-5, with D unresolved. Trimming removed 1 base from V and 2 bases from J, with 8 bases in between. This CDR3 spans 14 amino acids. The V gene's germline CDR1 is SGHTA and CDR2 FQGNSA. This CDR3 is CASSLVARQETQYF. The CDR3 DNA reads as TGTGCCAGCAGCTTAGTAGCCAGGCAAGAGACCCAGTACTTC.